A selection of T cell receptor beta chains follows, all from one sample in a study of T-cell reconstitution after alpha-beta-depleted transplantation in children. TCRdb itself ran the PCR reads through MiXCR, one entry per CDR3 protein. Found here are 400,000 to 550,000 distinct CDR3 sequences, over 9.5% of them singletons; the top ten hold roughly 2.1%. The input for sequencing was PBMCs, taken before TCRalphabeta/CD19-depleted stem cell transplant. These receptors were obtained from a child aged 2-9 years with inherited bone marrow failure, due to receive a stem cell transplant. The CDR3 runs from the conserved cysteine through the conserved F or W. A D gene is named only where the DNA matches it firmly. The size field is filled for only some rows; it gives once, few, many or a size class.

clone_size,d_call,j_call,v_call,cdr3_nt,cdr3_aa
many,TRBD1,TRBJ1-1,TRBV27,TGTGCCAGCAGCTCTCCGGGACAGGGGCAGAACACTGAAGCTTTCTTT,CASSSPGQGQNTEAFF
.,TRBD1,TRBJ2-1,TRBV19,TGTGCCAGTAGTATATCACAGGGGTATGAGCAGTTCTTC,CASSISQGYEQFF
many,.,TRBJ2-5,TRBV29-1,TGCAGCGTTGAGGTCTACCAAGAGACCCAGTACTTC,CSVEVYQETQYF
many,TRBD1,TRBJ1-2,TRBV12-3/TRBV12-4,TGTGCCAGCAGTCTAGGCACCGGGACAGGCAACTATGGCTACACCTTC,CASSLGTGTGNYGYTF
many,TRBD2,TRBJ2-3,TRBV6-2/TRBV6-3,TGTGCCAGCAGTTCAATCCAGCGGGGGGGTGTGGATACGCAGTATTTT,CASSSIQRGGVDTQYF
many,.,TRBJ1-2,TRBV30,TGTGCCTGGAGTGTGGGCGACGACTATGGCTACACCTTC,CAWSVGDDYGYTF
.,.,TRBJ2-1,TRBV20-1,TGCAGTGCCTTAGGTCATTCTAGTCCCTCCTACAATGAGCAGTTCTTC,CSALGHSSPSYNEQFF
.,.,TRBJ2-7,TRBV27,TGTGCCAGCAGTACGAGTACCCTTCTCTACGAGCAGTACTTC,CASSTSTLLYEQYF
many,TRBD2,TRBJ2-7,TRBV7-2,TGTGCCAGCAGCTCCCAGTCCCGACTAGCGGGAGCCGAGCAGTACTTC,CASSSQSRLAGAEQYF
.,TRBD2,TRBJ2-1,TRBV4-1,TGCGCCAGCAGCCAATTAGCGGGAGAGTCCTACAATGAGCAGTTCTTC,CASSQLAGESYNEQFF
many,.,TRBJ1-2,TRBV12-3/TRBV12-4,TGTGCCAGCAGGGATGGGGGCTATGGCTACACCTTC,CASRDGGYGYTF
many,TRBD2,TRBJ2-7,TRBV20-1,TGCAGTGCTAGAGCGCTCCGGACTAGCGGGAGGGCTTACGAGCAGTACTTC,CSARALRTSGRAYEQYF
few,.,TRBJ1-3,TRBV18,TGTGCCAGCTCACTCGCCGGGACGGATGGAAACACCATATATTTT,CASSLAGTDGNTIYF
many,TRBD2,TRBJ2-1,TRBV11-2,TGTGCCAGCAGCTTAACCCCCCCAGCGGGGCTGAATGAGCAGTTCTTC,CASSLTPPAGLNEQFF
many,TRBD1,TRBJ2-7,TRBV19,TGTGCCAGTAGTATAGGGGGGACAGGGAACTACGAGCAGTACTTC,CASSIGGTGNYEQYF